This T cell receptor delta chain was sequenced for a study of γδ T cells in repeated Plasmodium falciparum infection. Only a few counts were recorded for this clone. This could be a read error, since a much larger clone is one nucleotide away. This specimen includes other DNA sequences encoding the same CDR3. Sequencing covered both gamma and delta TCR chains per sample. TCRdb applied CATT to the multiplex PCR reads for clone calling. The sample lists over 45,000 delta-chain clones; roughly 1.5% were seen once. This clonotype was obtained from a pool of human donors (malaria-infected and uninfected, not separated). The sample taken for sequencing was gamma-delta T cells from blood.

The CDR3 protein is CALGDTDDKLIF. CDR3 coding DNA: TGTGCCCTGGGGGATACGGACGATAAGCTCATCTTT. The gene calls are TRDV1 and TRDJ1; 12 bases agree with TRDD3. The CDR3 spans 12 residues. Germline V gene data show CDR1 as TSWWSYY and CDR2 as QGS.